This TCR beta chain was observed in a study of graft-versus-host responses after intestinal transplantation. Study-level points and caveats: The study associated peak circulating GvH clone levels with early post-transplant HvG declines. Allografts of patients with graft-donor T cell macrochimerism showed high graft-versus-host to host-versus-graft clone ratios.

This clone was seen once. Antigen: not known. The method was immunoSEQ multiplex PCR; TCRdb's version includes in-frame clones alone and lacks a portion of them. Of about 100,000 clones listed, approximately 86% are singletons. This specimen was unstimulated CD4+ T cells sorted from spleen or lymph node cells, taken before transplant. This receptor was obtained from a human donor who was the organ donor for an intestinal transplant.

The CDR3 DNA reads as TGTGCCAGCTCGCTACAGCGGGGGGGGAGTAGGAATGAGCAGTTCTTC. Encoded protein: CASSLQRGGSRNEQFF. V and J are TRBV18 and TRBJ2-1; the match to TRBD2 covers 10 bases. Trimming at V came to 6 bases and at J to 7 bases, leaving 12 bases not matched to a gene. This CDR3 comprises 16 residues. Germline V gene sequence: CDR1 KGHSH, CDR2 LQKENI.